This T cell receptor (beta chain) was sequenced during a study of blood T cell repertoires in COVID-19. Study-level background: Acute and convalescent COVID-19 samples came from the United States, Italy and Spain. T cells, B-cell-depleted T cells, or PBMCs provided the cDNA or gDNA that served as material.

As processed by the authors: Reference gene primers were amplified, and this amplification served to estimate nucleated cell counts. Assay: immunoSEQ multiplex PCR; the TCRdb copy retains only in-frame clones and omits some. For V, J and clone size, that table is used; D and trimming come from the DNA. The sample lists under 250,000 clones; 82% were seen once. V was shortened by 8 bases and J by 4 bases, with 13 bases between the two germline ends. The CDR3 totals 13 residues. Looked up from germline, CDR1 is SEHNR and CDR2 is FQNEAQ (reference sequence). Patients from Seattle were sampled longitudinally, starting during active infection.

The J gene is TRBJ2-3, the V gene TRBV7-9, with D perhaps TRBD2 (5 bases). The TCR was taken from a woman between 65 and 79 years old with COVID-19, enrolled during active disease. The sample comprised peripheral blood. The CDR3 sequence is CASLRDSADTQYF. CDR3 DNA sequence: TGTGCCAGCCTTCGGGATTCGGCAGATACGCAGTATTTT.